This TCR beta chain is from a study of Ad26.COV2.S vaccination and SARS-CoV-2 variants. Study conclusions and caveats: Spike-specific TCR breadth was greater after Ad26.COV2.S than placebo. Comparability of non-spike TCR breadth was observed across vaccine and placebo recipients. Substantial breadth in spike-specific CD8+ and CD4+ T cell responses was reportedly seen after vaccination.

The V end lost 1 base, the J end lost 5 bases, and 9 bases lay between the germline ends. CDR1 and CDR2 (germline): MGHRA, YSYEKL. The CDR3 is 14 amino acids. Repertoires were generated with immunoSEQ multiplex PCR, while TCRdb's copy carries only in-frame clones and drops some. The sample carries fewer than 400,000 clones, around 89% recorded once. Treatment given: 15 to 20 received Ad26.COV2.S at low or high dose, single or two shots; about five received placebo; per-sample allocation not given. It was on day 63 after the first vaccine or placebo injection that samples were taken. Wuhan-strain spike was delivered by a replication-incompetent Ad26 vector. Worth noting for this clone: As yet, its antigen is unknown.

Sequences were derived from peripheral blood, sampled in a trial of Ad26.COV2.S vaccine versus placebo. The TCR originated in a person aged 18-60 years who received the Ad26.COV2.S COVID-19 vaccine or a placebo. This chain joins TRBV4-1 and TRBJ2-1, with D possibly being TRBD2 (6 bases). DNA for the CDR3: TGCGCCAGCAGCCAAGTGACTAGAAACAATGAGCAGTTCTTC. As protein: CASSQVTRNNEQFF.